This T cell receptor (beta chain) was identified during a study of T cell responses to AZD1222 COVID-19 vaccine. Study-wide findings and caveats: Scientists sampled the repertoires only once the peak T cell response had passed. Once two AZD1222 doses were given, Spike-specific TCR breadth and depth went up.

On this clone: What it recognizes is unknown.

Sequencing was performed with immunoSEQ multiplex PCR; in TCRdb, only in-frame clones are kept and a portion is missing. This table has 120,000 to 150,000 clones, approximately 90% appearing once. V lost 0 bases to trimming and J lost 8 bases; unmatched junction nucleotides: 4. Germline V lookup: CDR1 SGDLS, CDR2 YYNGEE. This CDR3 has 13 residues. This chain joins TRBV9 and TRBJ1-1; 7 bases align to TRBD1. The specimen comprised peripheral blood, sampled 28 days after the second AZD1222 dose. The sequence derives from an adult who received the AZD1222 COVID-19 vaccine. The CDR3 nucleotides read TGTGCCAGCAGCGTAGAAGAACAGGGGGAAGCTTTCTTT. Translation: CASSVEEQGEAFF.